A single sample is the source of the 14 T cell receptor beta chains below, sequenced in a study of T cells in Graves' hyperthyroidism and ophthalmopathy. RNA transcripts gave rise to amplified TCR beta CDR3 regions. Primed by the HTBI set, a first-round RT-PCR was run on the TCR CDR3. In TCRdb, the multiplex PCR reads were re-called with MiXCR into one record per CDR3 protein. The sample records about 500,000 distinct CDR3 sequences, more than 15% being singletons. Sequencing was done on a sample of blood. The receptors originated from a woman between 18 and 30 years old with Graves' ophthalmopathy.

This clonotype was seen repeatedly, ten times or more. The chain links TRBV2 to TRBJ1-2; TRBD1 agrees at 8 bases. CDR1 and CDR2 (germline): SNHLY, FYNNEI. This CDR3 region has 12 residues. The V and J ends lost 6 bases and 8 bases, in that order; junction bases with no gene match: 5. For the CDR3, the DNA is TGTGCCAGCAGGACAGGGGCAGGGGGCTACACCTTC. Protein product: CASRTGAGGYTF.

This clonotype was seen repeatedly, ten times or more. The chain combines TRBV7-3 with TRBJ1-6; 8 nucleotides match TRBD1. The germline CDR1 and CDR2 sequences are SGHTA and FQGTGA. The CDR3 is made up of 14 amino acids. After removal of 5 bases from V and 7 bases from J, the junction contained 4 bases not matched to a gene. CDR3 region: CASSRDRRNSPLHF. Here the CDR3 DNA reads TGTGCCAGCAGCCGGGACAGGCGAAATTCACCCCTCCACTTT.

With respect to this clonotype: Given a much more abundant clone one base away, this may be a read error. The chain couples TRBV27 to TRBJ2-7, with D perhaps TRBD1 or TRBD2 (5 bases each). The tail of the sequence fits TRBJ2-1 better, so the J call may be wrong. This CDR3 contains 14 residues. Per the germline V gene, CDR1 is MNHEY and CDR2 is SMNVEV (reference sequence). The CDR3 nucleotides read TGTGCCAGCAGTTTTGGGGACGCATCCTACGAGCAGTTCTTC. Its translation: CASSFGDASYEQFF.

This clonotype was detected many times. This rearrangement joins TRBV20-1 to TRBJ1-1, with D unclear. Germline CDR1 is DFQATT and CDR2 is SNEGSKA (reference sequence). Trimming stripped 6 bases from V and 6 bases from J, with 20 bases between. The CDR3 has 14 residues. The CDR3 DNA reads TGCAGTGCCGGGGTCCCCGATCGAATATCTGAAGCTTTCTTT. Translated: CSAGVPDRISEAFF.

This clonotype was seen ten or more times. This rearrangement joins TRBV30 to TRBJ1-1; D uncertain. This CDR3 is built from 12 residues. V dropped 2 bases and J dropped 13 bases, with 17 bases sitting between them. Germline assignment: CDR1 GTSNPN and CDR2 SVGIG (reference sequence). Here the CDR3 DNA reads TGTGCCTGGAGTAGGAAAGTGACAAGGGTTTTCTTT. Residues: CAWSRKVTRVFF.

There are a few counts of this clonotype. The chain links TRBV6-5 to TRBJ2-7, with D unclear. The CDR3 has 14 amino acids. The V end was cut by 0 bases, the J end by 4 bases, with 10 bases between. Germline V gene data show CDR1 as MNHEY and CDR2 as SVGAGI. The CDR3 spells CASSYSAEQYEQYF. As DNA, the CDR3 is TGTGCCAGCAGTTACTCGGCAGAACAATACGAGCAGTACTTC.

In its sample, this clonotype was seen many times. The chain employs TRBV28 and TRBJ1-5, with D perhaps matching TRBD1 (5 bases). The CDR3 runs to 15 residues. Looked up from germline, CDR1 is MDHEN and CDR2 is SYDVKM. The V gene lost 4 bases and the J gene lost 4 bases, with 14 bases spanning the gap. The CDR3 protein is CASSSAGTGNQPQHF. CDR3 in DNA: TGTGCCAGCAGTTCAGCCGGGACGGGGAATCAGCCCCAGCATTTT. The full variable domain, completed using reference TRBV28 and TRBJ1-5, is DVKVTQSSRYLVKRTGEKVFLECVQDMDHENMFWYRQDPGLGLRLIYFSYDVKMKEKGDIPEGYSVSREKKERFSLILESASTNQTSMYLCASSSAGTGNQPQHFGDGTRLSIL.

At least ten counts were recorded for this clonotype. CDR3 DNA: TGCGCCAGCAGCACAGGGGAAAGTAACTATGGCTACACCTTC. Amino acids: CASSTGESNYGYTF. The V and J genes are TRBV5-1 and TRBJ1-2; 7 positions match TRBD1. The CDR3 contains 14 residues. V dropped 4 bases and J dropped 1; count of bases not matched to a gene: 4. CDR1 SGHRS and CDR2 YFSETQ come from the germline V gene.

This clonotype has a count of ten or more. The V call is TRBV11-2, the J call TRBJ2-3, with 12 nucleotides matching TRBD2. The length of the CDR3 is 18 residues. V lost 0 bases to trimming and J lost 6 bases; unmatched junction nucleotides: 10. Germline values: CDR1 SGHAT, CDR2 FQNNGV. CDR3 residues: CASSLDLRLAGALDTQYF. In DNA form, the CDR3 reads TGTGCCAGCAGCTTAGACCTGAGACTAGCGGGAGCCTTGGATACGCAGTATTTT.

This clonotype was seen many times. Germline and junction disagree at one end, which may indicate a read error. The chain has TRBV2 and TRBJ1-1; weak D call: TRBD1 (5 bases). Germline V gene lookup returns CDR1 SNHLY and CDR2 FYNNEI. The CDR3 is 13 amino acids. The CDR3 DNA is TGTGCCAGCAGATGGGGGGACTACACTGAAGTTTTCTTT. Protein product: CASRWGDYTEVFF.

The CDR3, as DNA: TGTGCCAGCAGCTTAGTCGACAGAATCGGGAACACCATATATTTT. Its protein product is CASSLVDRIGNTIYF. The V gene is TRBV7-8, the J gene TRBJ1-3; maybe TRBD1 (5 bases). The CDR3 consists of 15 residues. Germline loops: CDR1 SGHVS, CDR2 FQNEAQ. V gave up 1 base and J gave up 7 bases, with 14 bases separating them.

This clonotype has a count of ten or more. V is TRBV20-1 and J is TRBJ2-1; TRBD2 agrees at 12 bases. In germline, CDR1 is DFQATT, CDR2 SNEGSKA (reference sequence). J gave up 5 bases and V 5 bases, and 7 bases lay outside the gene matches. CDR3 size: 15 residues. The CDR3 coding sequence is TGCAGTGCTGCACTAGCGGGGGGCCTAAACAATGAGCAGTTCTTC. Amino acid sequence: CSAALAGGLNNEQFF.

In its sample, this clonotype was seen many times. The chain joins TRBV9 to TRBJ1-6; a possible D gene is TRBD1 (6 bases). The V gene's germline CDR1 is SGDLS and CDR2 YYNGEE. The CDR3 totals 14 residues. The V gene lost 3 bases and the J gene lost 8 bases, with 12 bases spanning the gap. CDR3 in DNA: TGTGCCAGCAGCGCGGCTCCAGGGGATTCACCCCTCCACTTT. As protein: CASSAAPGDSPLHF.

J is TRBJ1-5 and V is TRBV20-1, with 8 bases lining up with TRBD1. The CDR3 extends over 14 amino acids. V lost 3 bases, J lost 4 bases, and 5 bases stayed unmatched. Germline V gene lookup returns CDR1 DFQATT and CDR2 SNEGSKA (reference sequence). The CDR3 loop reads CSARRQGINQPQHF. The CDR3 nucleotides read TGCAGTGCTAGGAGACAGGGGATTAATCAGCCCCAGCATTTT.